This TCR beta chain was profiled in a study of T cell responses to AZD1222 COVID-19 vaccine. Notes on the study in general: Seropositive at baseline were only a handful of AZD1222 recipients. Spike-specific TCR depth and breadth grew after two AZD1222 doses.

Regarding this clone: No antigen is known for it.

Produced via immunoSEQ multiplex PCR; TCRdb's table is partial and in-frame only. Of fewer than 120,000 clones listed, around 90% were seen once; the top ten hold 1.6%. This sequence originates from an adult in good health. The starting material was peripheral blood, obtained on day 0 of AZD1222 vaccination.

The CDR3 DNA is TGTGCCAGCAGTGATGGCAGGGGAGTCGATGGCTACACCTTC. Its protein is CASSDGRGVDGYTF. The chain is built from TRBV2 and TRBJ1-2, with a possible D match to TRBD1 (6 bases). The CDR3 has 14 amino acids. Deletions cut 3 bases from V and 6 bases from J, with 14 bases between. The germline gives CDR1 SNHLY, CDR2 FYNNEI.